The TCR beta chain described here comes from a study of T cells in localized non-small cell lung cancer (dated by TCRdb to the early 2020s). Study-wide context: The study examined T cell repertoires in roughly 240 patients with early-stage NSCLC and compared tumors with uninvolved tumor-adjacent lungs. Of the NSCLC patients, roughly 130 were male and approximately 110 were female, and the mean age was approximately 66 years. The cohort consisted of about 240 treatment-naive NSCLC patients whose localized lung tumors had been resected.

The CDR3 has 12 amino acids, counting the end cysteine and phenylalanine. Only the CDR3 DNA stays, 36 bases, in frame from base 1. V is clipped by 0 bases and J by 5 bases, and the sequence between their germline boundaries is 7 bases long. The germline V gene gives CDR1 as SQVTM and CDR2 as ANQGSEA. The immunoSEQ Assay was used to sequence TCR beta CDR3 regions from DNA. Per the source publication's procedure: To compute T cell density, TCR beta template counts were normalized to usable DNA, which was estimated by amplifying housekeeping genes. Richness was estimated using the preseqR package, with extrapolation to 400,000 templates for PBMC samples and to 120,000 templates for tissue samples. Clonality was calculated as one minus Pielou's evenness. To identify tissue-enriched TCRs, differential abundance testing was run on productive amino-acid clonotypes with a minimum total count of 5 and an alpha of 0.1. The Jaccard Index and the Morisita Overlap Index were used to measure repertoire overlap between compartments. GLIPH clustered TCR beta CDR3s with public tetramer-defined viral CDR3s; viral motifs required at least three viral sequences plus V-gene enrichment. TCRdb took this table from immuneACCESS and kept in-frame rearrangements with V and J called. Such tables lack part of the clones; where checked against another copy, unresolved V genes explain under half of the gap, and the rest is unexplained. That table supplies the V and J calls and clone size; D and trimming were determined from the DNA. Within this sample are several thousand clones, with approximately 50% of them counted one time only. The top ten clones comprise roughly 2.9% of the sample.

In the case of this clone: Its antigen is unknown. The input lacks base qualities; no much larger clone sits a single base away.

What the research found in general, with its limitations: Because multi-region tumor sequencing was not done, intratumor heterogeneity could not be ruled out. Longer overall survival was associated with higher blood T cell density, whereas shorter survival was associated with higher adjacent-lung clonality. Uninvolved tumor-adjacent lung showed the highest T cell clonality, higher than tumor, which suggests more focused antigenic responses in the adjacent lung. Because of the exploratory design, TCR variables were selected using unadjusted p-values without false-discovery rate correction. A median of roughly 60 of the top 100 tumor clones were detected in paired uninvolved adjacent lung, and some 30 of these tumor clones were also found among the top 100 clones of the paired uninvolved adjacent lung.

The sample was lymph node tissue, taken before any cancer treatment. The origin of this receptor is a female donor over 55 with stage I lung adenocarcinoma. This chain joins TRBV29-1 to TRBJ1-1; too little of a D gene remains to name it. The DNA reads TGCAGCGTTGAAGATAAGGGTACTGAAGCTTTCTTT. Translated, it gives CSVEDKGTEAFF.